The clone carrying this T cell receptor beta chain was seen only a few times. V lost 2 bases and J lost 0, with 8 bases in between. Germline V lookup: CDR1 LGHDT, CDR2 YNNKEL (reference sequence). This CDR3 has 14 residues. As handled by the study authors: Counts of nucleated cells, estimated from reference gene primer amplification, were obtained. Assay used: immunoSEQ multiplex PCR; TCRdb lists only in-frame clones, some missing. The DNA was the basis for D and trimming; V, J and clone size are from that table. The sample lists around 190,000 clones; 75% to 85% were seen once. This sample is part of a study of blood T cell repertoires in COVID-19. Study in general: Italy, Spain and the United States were the sources of the convalescent and acute COVID-19 samples. T cells, B-cell-depleted T cells, or PBMCs provided the cDNA or gDNA that served as material.

The genes are TRBV3-1 (or the pseudogene TRBV3-2) and TRBJ2-7; D perhaps matches TRBD2 (5 bases). The source of this sequence is a human donor in a cohort sampled during active COVID-19. The sample consisted of peripheral blood. CDR3 in DNA: TGTGCCAGCAGCCAACGAAGCGGCTCCTACGAGCAGTACTTC. Protein sequence: CASSQRSGSYEQYF.